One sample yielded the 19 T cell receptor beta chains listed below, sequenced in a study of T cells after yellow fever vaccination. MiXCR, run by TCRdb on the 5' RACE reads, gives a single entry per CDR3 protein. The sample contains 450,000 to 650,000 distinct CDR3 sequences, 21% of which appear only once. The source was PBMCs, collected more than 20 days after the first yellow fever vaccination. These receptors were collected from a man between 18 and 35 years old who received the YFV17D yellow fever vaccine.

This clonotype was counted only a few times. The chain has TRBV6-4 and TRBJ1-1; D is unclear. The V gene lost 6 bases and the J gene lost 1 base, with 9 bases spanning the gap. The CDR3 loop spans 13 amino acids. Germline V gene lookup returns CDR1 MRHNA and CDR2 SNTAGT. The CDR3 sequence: CASRDAGNTEAFF. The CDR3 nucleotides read TGTGCCAGCAGAGACGCAGGGAACACTGAAGCTTTCTTT.

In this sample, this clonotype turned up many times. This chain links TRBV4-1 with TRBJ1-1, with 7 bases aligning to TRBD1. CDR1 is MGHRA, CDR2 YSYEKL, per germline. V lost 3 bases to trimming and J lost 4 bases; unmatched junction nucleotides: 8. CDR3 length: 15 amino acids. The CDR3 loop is CASSHSRQGGTEAFF. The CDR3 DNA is TGCGCCAGCAGCCACAGTAGACAGGGAGGCACTGAAGCTTTCTTT.

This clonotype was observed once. In DNA form, the CDR3 reads TGTGCCATCAGTGAGTCCCCCGGTGGGGAGACCCAGTACTTC. Translation: CAISESPGGETQYF. This rearrangement joins TRBV10-3 to TRBJ2-5; no definite D call. Trimming removed 0 bases at V and 5 bases at J, with 10 bases between. From germline, CDR1 is ENHRY and CDR2 SYGVKD. CDR3 length: 14 residues.

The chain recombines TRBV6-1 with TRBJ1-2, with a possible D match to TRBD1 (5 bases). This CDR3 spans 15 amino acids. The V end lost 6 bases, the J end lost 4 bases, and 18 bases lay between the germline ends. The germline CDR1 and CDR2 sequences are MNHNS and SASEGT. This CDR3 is CASRIREGQSYGYTF. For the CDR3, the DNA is TGTGCCAGCAGAATAAGGGAGGGGCAATCCTATGGCTACACCTTC.

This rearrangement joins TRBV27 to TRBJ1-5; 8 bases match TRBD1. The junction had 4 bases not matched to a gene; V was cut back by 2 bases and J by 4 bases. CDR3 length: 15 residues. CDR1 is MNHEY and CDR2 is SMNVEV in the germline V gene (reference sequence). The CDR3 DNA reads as TGTGCCAGCAGTTTAATGACAGGGGCGAATCAGCCCCAGCATTTT. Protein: CASSLMTGANQPQHF.

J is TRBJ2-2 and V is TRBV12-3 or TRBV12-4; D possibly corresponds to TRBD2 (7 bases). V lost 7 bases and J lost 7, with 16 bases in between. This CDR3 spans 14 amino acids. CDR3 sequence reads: CASNRRGGSGELFF. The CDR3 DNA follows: TGTGCCAGCAACCGCAGGGGAGGGAGCGGGGAGCTGTTTTTT.

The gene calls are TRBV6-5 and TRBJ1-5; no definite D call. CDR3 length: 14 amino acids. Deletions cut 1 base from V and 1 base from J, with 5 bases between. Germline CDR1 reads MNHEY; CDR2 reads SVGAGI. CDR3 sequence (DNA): TGTGCCAGCAGTTACTTTCAGAGCAATCAGCCCCAGCATTTT. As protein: CASSYFQSNQPQHF.

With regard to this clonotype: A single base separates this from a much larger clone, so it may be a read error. The CDR3 region has the DNA TGTGCCATGGGCCCCGAGGGACAGCACAATGAGCAGTTCTTC. This translates into CAMGPEGQHNEQFF. The rearrangement links TRBV4-2 to TRBJ2-1, with 7 nucleotides matching TRBD1. The CDR3 extends over 14 amino acids. The junction had 11 bases not matched to a gene; V was cut back by 10 bases and J by 5 bases. Germline V gene data show CDR1 as LGHNA and CDR2 as YNFKEQ.

This chain's CDR3 is CASSYAGMKGQYV. In DNA, the CDR3 is TGTGCCAGCAGTTACGCGGGGATGAAAGGGCAGTACGTC. The chain carries TRBV6-6 and TRBJ2-7; weak D call: TRBD2 (6 bases). The germline gives CDR1 MNHNY, CDR2 SVGAGI (reference sequence). There are 13 residues in the CDR3. Deletions cut 2 bases from V and 9 bases from J, with 14 bases between.

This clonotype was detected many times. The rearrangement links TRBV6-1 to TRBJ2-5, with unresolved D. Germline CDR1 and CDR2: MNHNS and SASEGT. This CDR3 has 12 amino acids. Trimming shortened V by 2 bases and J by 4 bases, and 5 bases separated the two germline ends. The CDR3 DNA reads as TGTGCCAGCAGTGAACTGGTAGAGACCCAGTACTTC. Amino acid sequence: CASSELVETQYF.

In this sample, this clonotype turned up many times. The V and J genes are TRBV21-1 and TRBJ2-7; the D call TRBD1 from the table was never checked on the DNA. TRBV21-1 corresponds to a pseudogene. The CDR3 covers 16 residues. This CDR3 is CASSGGHRGSSYEQYV. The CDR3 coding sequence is TGTGCCAGCAGCGGGGGACACCGGGGAAGCTCCTACGAGCAGTACGTC.

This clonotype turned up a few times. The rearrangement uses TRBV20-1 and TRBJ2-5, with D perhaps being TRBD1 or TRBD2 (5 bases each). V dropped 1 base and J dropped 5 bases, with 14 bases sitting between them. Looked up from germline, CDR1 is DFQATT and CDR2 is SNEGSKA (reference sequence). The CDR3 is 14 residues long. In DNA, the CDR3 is TGCAGTGCTAGAGCTGGTTGGGGGTCTGAGACCCAGTACTTC. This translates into CSARAGWGSETQYF.

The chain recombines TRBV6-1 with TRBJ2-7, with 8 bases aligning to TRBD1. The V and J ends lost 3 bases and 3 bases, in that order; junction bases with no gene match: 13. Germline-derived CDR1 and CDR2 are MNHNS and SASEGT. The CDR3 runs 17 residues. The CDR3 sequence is CASSDRTDRGPLYEQYV. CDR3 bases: TGTGCCAGCAGTGACCGAACTGACAGGGGTCCGCTCTACGAGCAGTACGTC.

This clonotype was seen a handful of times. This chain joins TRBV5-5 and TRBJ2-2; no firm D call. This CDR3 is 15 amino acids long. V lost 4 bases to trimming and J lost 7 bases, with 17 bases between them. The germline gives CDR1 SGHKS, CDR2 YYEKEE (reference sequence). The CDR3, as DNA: TGTGCCAGCAGCCCGGGCCTTTTACTCGGCGGGGAGCTGTTTTTT. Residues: CASSPGLLLGGELFF.

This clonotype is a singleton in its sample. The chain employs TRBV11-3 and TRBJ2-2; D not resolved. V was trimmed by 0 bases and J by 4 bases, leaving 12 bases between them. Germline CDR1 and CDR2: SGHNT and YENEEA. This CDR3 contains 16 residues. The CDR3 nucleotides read TGTGCCAGCAGCTTAGATCGGTGGTCGAGCACCGGGGAGCTGTTTTTT. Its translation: CASSLDRWSSTGELFF.

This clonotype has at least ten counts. CDR3 DNA: TGTGCCAGCAGACCGATCCAGGGAATCGGTGAAAAACTGTTTTTT. Protein: CASRPIQGIGEKLFF. The chain is built from TRBV27 and TRBJ1-4; a possible D gene is TRBD1 (5 bases). Trimming took 6 bases from V and 7 from J, leaving 18 bases between them. Germline loops: CDR1 MNHEY, CDR2 SMNVEV (reference sequence). The CDR3 runs 15 residues.

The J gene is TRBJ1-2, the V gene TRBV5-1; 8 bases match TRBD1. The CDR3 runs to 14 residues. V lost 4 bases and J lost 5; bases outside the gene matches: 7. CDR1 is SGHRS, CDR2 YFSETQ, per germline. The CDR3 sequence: CASSTSQGAYGYTF. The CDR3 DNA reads TGCGCCAGCAGCACCTCCCAGGGGGCGTATGGCTACACCTTC.

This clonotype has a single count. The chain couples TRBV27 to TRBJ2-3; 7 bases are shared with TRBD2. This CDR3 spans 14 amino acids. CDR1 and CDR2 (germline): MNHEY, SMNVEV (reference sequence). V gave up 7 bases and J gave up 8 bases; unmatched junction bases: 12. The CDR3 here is CASTRSGAGGTQYF. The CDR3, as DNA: TGTGCCAGCACCCGAAGCGGGGCGGGCGGTACGCAGTATTTT.

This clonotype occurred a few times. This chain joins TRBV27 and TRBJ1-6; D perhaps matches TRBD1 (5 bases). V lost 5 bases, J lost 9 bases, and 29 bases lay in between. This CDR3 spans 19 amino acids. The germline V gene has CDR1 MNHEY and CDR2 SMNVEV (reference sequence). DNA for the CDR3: TGTGCCAGCAGTGACACGACTCCAACCTCCGGGACTAAGGTTTCACCCCTCCACTTT. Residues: CASSDTTPTSGTKVSPLHF.